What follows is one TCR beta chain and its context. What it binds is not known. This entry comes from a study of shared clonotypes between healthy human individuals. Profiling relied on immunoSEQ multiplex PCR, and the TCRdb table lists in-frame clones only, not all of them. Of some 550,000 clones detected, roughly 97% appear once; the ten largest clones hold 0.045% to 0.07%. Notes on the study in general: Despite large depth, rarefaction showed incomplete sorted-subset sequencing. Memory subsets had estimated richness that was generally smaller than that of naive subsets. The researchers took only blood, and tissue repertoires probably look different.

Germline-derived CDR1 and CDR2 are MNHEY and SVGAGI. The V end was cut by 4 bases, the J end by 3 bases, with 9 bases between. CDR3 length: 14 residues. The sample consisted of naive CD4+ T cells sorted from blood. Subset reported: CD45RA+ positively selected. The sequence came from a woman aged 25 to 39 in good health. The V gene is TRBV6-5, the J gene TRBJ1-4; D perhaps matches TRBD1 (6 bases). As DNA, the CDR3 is TGTGCCAGCAGTTTCGCAGGGGCTAATGAAAAACTGTTTTTT. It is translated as CASSFAGANEKLFF.